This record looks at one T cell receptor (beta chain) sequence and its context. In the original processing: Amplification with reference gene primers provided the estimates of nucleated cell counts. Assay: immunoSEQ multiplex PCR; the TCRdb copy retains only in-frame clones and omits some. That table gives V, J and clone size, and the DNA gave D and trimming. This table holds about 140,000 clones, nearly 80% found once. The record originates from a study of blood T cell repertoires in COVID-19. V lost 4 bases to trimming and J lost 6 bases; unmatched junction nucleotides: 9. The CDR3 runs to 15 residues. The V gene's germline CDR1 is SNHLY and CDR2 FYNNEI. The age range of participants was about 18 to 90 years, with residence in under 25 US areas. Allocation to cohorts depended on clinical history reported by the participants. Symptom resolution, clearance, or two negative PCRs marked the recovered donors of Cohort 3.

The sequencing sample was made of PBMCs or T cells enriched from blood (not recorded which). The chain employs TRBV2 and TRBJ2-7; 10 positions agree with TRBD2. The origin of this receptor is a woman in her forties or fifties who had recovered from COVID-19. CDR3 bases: TGTGCCAGCAGTGCGGTTACTAGCGGGATCGGCGAGCAGTACTTC. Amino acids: CASSAVTSGIGEQYF.